This T cell receptor beta chain derives from a study of T cells in Graves' hyperthyroidism and ophthalmopathy. In the study overall: Peripheral blood collection took place at initial diagnosis, before any treatment.

The CDR3 covers 15 residues. With V trimmed by 3 bases and J by 6 bases, 5 bases remained unmatched. Germline CDR1 LGHNA, CDR2 YNFKEQ. Amplified TCR beta CDR3 regions derived from RNA transcripts. Primed by the HTBI set, a first-round RT-PCR was run on the TCR CDR3. TCRdb re-called the multiplex PCR reads with MiXCR, one entry per CDR3 protein. The sample carries about 180,000 distinct CDR3 sequences, approximately 15% recorded once. This chain links TRBV4-2 with TRBJ1-2, with 12 bases fitting TRBD1. The clonotype comes from a woman aged 45-65 years with Graves' hyperthyroidism. Sequencing was performed on blood. CDR3 sequence: CASSQRDRGLDGYTF. CDR3 in DNA: TGTGCCAGCAGCCAGAGGGACAGGGGGCTTGATGGCTACACCTTC.